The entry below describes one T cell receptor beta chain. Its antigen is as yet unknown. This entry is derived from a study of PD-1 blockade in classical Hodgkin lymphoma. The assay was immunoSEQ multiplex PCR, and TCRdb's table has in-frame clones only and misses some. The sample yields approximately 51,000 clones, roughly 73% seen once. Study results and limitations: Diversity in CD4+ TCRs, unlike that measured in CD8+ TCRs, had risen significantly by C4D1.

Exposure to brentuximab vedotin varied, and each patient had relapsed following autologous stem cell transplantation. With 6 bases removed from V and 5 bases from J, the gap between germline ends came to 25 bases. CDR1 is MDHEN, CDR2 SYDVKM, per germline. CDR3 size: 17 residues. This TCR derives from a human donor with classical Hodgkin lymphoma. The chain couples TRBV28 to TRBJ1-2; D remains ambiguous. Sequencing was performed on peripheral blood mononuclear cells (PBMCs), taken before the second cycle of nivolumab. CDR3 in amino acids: CASRSAYQDYQLYGYTF. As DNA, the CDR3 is TGTGCCAGCAGGTCGGCGTATCAGGACTATCAGTTGTATGGCTACACCTTC.